This T cell receptor beta chain was sequenced in a study of metastatic and nonmetastatic thyroid tumors. Background on the study: For malignant and benign thyroid patients, tumor or nodule tissue and blood were the sources whose repertoires were compared. General study findings and limits: It was reported that TCR beta diversity was significantly higher in malignant thyroid tumors than benign nodules, in blood and tumor.

TCRdb used MiXCR to call clones anew from the PCR reads. The sample holds roughly 65,000 clones, 12% to 15% seen once. This clone was recorded at least ten times. The antigen is not known. Each patient went into thyroid surgery without having received any treatment. CDR3 length equals 14 residues. Germline CDR1 is LGHNT and CDR2 is FRNRAP. Trimming took off 11 bases at V and 2 bases at J, with 16 bases between the two ends. This clonotype was sampled from a male donor with papillary thyroid cancer or a benign thyroid nodule (not recorded which). Some clones in this sample may be carry-over from other donors' samples. The sample was blood. The chain joins TRBV12-5 to TRBJ2-1; tentatively, D is TRBD2 (7 bases). The DNA of the CDR3 is TGTGCTGGCTTAGGGGGGGGACCCTACAATGAGCAGTTCTTC. Translated, it gives CAGLGGGPYNEQFF.